This TCR beta chain came from a study of T cells after yellow fever vaccination. TCRdb re-called the 5' RACE reads with MiXCR, one entry per CDR3 protein. The sample contains about 630,000 distinct CDR3 sequences, 9% to 15% of which appear only once. V was pared by 3 bases and J by 1 base, with 10 bases between. Germline CDR1 SGHNT, CDR2 YYREEE (reference sequence). The CDR3 loop spans 14 amino acids. The sample consisted of PBMCs, taken on the day of the yellow fever booster vaccination. The clonotype was recovered from a man aged 25 to 45 who received the YFV17D yellow fever vaccine. The chain links TRBV5-4 to TRBJ2-5; tentative D call: TRBD1 (6 bases). The CDR3 region is CASSWVDSQETQYF. CDR3 nucleotide sequence: TGTGCCAGCAGCTGGGTGGACAGCCAAGAGACCCAGTACTTC.